This TCR beta chain is drawn from a study of a mutant IDH1 vaccine in newly diagnosed glioma. Overall study context: The study started vaccination 4-6 weeks after radiotherapy alone, or with temozolomide cycles. Treated patients had a mean age of about 44 years and a sex split that was around 60% male and around 38% female.

This sample's time point: week 47, end of study. Topical imiquimod was applied with each vaccine dose, which held 300 ug of mutant IDH1 20-mer peptide. Across weeks 1, 3, 5, 7, 11, 15, 19 and 23, patients received a vaccination each time, eight in all. Astrocytomas found in donors were new, WHO grade 3 or 4, IDH1-mutant and ATRX-lost. Trimming removed 2 bases from V and 5 bases from J, with 10 bases in between. In germline, CDR1 is SGHRS, CDR2 YFSETQ. This CDR3 contains 13 residues. A word on this clone: Its antigen remains unidentified.

Assay: immunoSEQ multiplex PCR; the TCRdb copy retains only in-frame clones and omits some. The sample lists tens of thousands of clones; 82% were seen once. The sequenced sample was PBMCs, obtained from a glioma patient whose treatment included an IDH1 peptide vaccine. This TCR derives from a young man with glioma. Some clones in this sample may be carry-over from other donors' samples. The chain is built from TRBV5-1 and TRBJ1-1; unclear D gene. In nucleotides, the CDR3 is TGCGCCAGCAGCTTCAGTACGGGGACTGAAGCTTTCTTT. This translates into CASSFSTGTEAFF.